What follows are 23 T cell receptor beta chains derived from one specimen sequenced in a study of CD4+ T cells in melanoma (dated by TCRdb to between 2021 and 2023). The library was obtained by the immunoSEQ multiplex PCR assay. In its TCRdb copy, this immuneACCESS table keeps in-frame sequences only and misses some clones. Where compared with another copy, unresolved V genes explain less than half of these, and the others have no known cause. The sample contains approximately 9,700 clones, about 59% of them found a single time. The leading ten clones occupy approximately 24% of the sample. The source material was cells from a culture (not recorded whether cultured in vitro). These receptors all come from a human donor with melanoma.

The chain employs TRBV7-9 and TRBJ2-3; D is possibly TRBD1 (6 bases). CDR1 SEHNR and CDR2 FQNEAQ come from the germline V gene (reference sequence). The V and J ends lost 3 bases and 7 bases respectively, with 17 bases between them. This CDR3 region has 15 residues. The CDR3 sequence is CASSLGQGMGYTQYF. In nucleotides, the CDR3 is TGTGCCAGCAGCTTGGGCCAGGGGATGGGGTATACGCAGTATTTT.

The chain has TRBV7-3 and TRBJ2-5; weak D call: TRBD1 (6 bases). V gave up 4 bases and J gave up 4 bases, with 13 bases separating them. Germline CDR1 and CDR2: SGHTA and FQGTGA. This CDR3 has 14 residues. The CDR3 loop reads CASSSIDRPETQYF. The CDR3, as DNA: TGTGCCAGCAGCTCTATTGACAGGCCAGAGACCCAGTACTTC.

V and J are TRBV6-1 and TRBJ1-4, with D perhaps TRBD1 (5 bases). V shed 2 bases and J shed 11 bases, with 15 bases lying between them. This CDR3 spans 14 amino acids. Germline CDR1 reads MNHNS; CDR2 reads SASEGT. CDR3 sequence: CASSETGTALKLFF. In DNA form, the CDR3 reads TGTGCCAGCAGTGAAACCGGGACGGCCCTTAAACTGTTTTTT.

The chain has TRBV5-8 and TRBJ2-3; 10 positions agree with TRBD1. J gave up 4 bases and V 5 bases, and 10 bases lay outside the gene matches. The CDR3 contains 16 residues. Germline V lookup: CDR1 SGHTS, CDR2 YDEGEE. CDR3 loop: CASSPTGTGESDTQYF. CDR3 nucleotide sequence: TGTGCCAGCAGTCCTACCGGGACAGGGGAATCAGATACGCAGTATTTT.

V and J are TRBV7-9 and TRBJ1-6; D unclear. Germline V gives CDR1 SEHNR, CDR2 FQNEAQ (reference sequence). The V end was cut by 5 bases, the J end by 8 bases, with 16 bases between. The CDR3 sequence is 15 residues long. The CDR3 loop reads CASSPRGGTYSPLHF. CDR3 bases: TGTGCCAGCAGCCCGAGAGGTGGAACGTATTCACCCCTCCACTTT.

The chain joins TRBV6-1 to TRBJ1-2, with 11 positions matching TRBD1. The germline V gene encodes CDR1 MNHNS and CDR2 SASEGT. The CDR3 consists of 18 residues. Losses at the gene ends were 4 bases for V and 8 bases for J; bases not matched to a gene: 18. CDR3 protein: CASSAAGTGGTRARGYTF. The CDR3 nucleotides are TGTGCCAGCAGTGCAGCCGGGACAGGGGGTACCAGAGCGCGGGGCTACACCTTC.

The rearrangement joins TRBV6-5 to TRBJ2-7; D remains ambiguous. This CDR3 has 14 residues. Germline V gene sequence: CDR1 MNHEY, CDR2 SVGAGI. V dropped 4 bases and J dropped 6 bases, with 16 bases sitting between them. The CDR3 protein is CASSSGRPPFEQYF. The CDR3 bases are TGTGCCAGCAGTTCGGGCAGACCTCCCTTCGAGCAGTACTTC.

The gene calls are TRBV5-1 and TRBJ1-4, with D possibly being TRBD1 (5 bases). Germline-derived CDR1 and CDR2 are SGHRS and YFSETQ. The CDR3 covers 15 residues. Trimming took off 4 bases at V and 5 bases at J, with 15 bases between the two ends. CDR3 DNA: TGCGCCAGCAGCCCGGGACGGGGGATAAATGAAAAACTGTTTTTT. It specifies CASSPGRGINEKLFF.

This clone is medium-sized. The chain couples TRBV10-2 to TRBJ1-2; 8 nucleotides match TRBD1. The J segment lost 7 bases and the V segment lost 6 bases, leaving 7 bases of the junction unmatched. Germline assignment: CDR1 WSHSY and CDR2 SAAADI. There are 13 residues in the CDR3. The CDR3, as DNA: TGCGCCAGCAGCGTGGACAGGGCTAGTGGCTACACCTTC. Translated, it gives CASSVDRASGYTF.

V is TRBV5-1 and J is TRBJ1-2; unclear D gene. V was clipped by 6 bases and J by 5 bases, with 17 bases between them. The CDR3 has 14 amino acids. The germline gives CDR1 SGHRS, CDR2 YFSETQ. CDR3 sequence reads: CASTHEAGSYGYTF. CDR3 bases: TGCGCCAGCACCCATGAGGCAGGATCTTATGGCTACACCTTC.

This clone was counted once. The chain combines TRBV6-1 with TRBJ2-2, with TRBD1 matching over 7 bases. The germline V gene encodes CDR1 MNHNS and CDR2 SASEGT. With 4 bases clipped from V and 0 bases from J, the junction kept 2 bases outside the gene matches. The CDR3 totals 15 residues. The CDR3 DNA sequence: TGTGCCAGCAGTGCGGGACAGCCGAACACCGGGGAGCTGTTTTTT. Amino acids: CASSAGQPNTGELFF.

V and J are TRBV5-6 and TRBJ2-5; D is possibly TRBD1 (5 bases). With 0 bases removed from V and 2 bases from J, the gap between germline ends came to 11 bases. Germline CDR1 and CDR2: SGHDT and YYEEEE. The CDR3 spans 15 residues. The CDR3 region is CASSLVWTTQETQYF. The CDR3, as DNA: TGTGCCAGCAGCTTGGTATGGACAACACAAGAGACCCAGTACTTC.

CDR3 nucleotides: TGTGCCAGCGGGCCCTCTGGAAACACCATATATTTT. Translated, it gives CASGPSGNTIYF. This sequence joins TRBV5-4 and TRBJ1-3; D not certain. The CDR3 is 12 residues long. The V and J ends lost 7 bases and 0 bases respectively, with 5 bases between them. The germline gives CDR1 SGHNT, CDR2 YYREEE (reference sequence).

The chain has TRBV7-9 and TRBJ2-7; possible D gene TRBD1, 6 bases. Germline assignment: CDR1 SEHNR and CDR2 FQNEAQ (reference sequence). V was pared by 6 bases and J by 2 bases, with 14 bases between. The CDR3 spans 14 residues. As DNA, the CDR3 is TGTGCCAGCAGTCCGGGGACATCTCCCTACGAGCAGTACTTC. Amino acid sequence: CASSPGTSPYEQYF.

Details on this clone: At the DNA level, this CDR3 is encoded by other sequences in the same sample as well. The CDR3 coding sequence is TGTGCCAGCAGCTTAGAGACAGGGAACTATGGCTACACCTTC. Its translation: CASSLETGNYGYTF. The gene calls are TRBV7-9 and TRBJ1-2; the match to TRBD1 covers 7 bases. The CDR3 consists of 14 residues. With 1 base clipped from V and 2 bases from J, the junction kept 1 base outside the gene matches. CDR1 is SEHNR, CDR2 FQNEAQ, per germline (reference sequence).

The CDR3 protein is CASNRGAAQGTTNEKLFF. The CDR3 nucleotides are TGCGCCAGCAACAGAGGGGCGGCACAGGGGACAACTAATGAAAAACTGTTTTTT. This chain connects TRBV5-1 to TRBJ1-4; 7 nucleotides line up with TRBD1. The CDR3 runs to 18 residues. The germline V gene has CDR1 SGHRS and CDR2 YFSETQ. After removal of 6 bases from V and 0 bases from J, the junction contained 14 bases not matched to a gene.

CDR3 in DNA: TGCGCCAGCAGCACGGGCCCGCTAGGAGATGAAAAACTGTTTTTT. This codes for CASSTGPLGDEKLFF. The chain links TRBV5-1 to TRBJ1-4, with no clear D. The germline CDR1 and CDR2 sequences are SGHRS and YFSETQ. The CDR3 sequence is 15 residues long. The V end was cut by 4 bases, the J end by 6 bases, with 16 bases between.

The CDR3 here is CASSSGQGGGYTF. In DNA, the CDR3 is TGTGCCAGCAGTTCTGGACAGGGAGGGGGCTACACCTTC. V gene TRBV28 combines with J gene TRBJ1-2; 8 nucleotides align to TRBD1. The V segment lost 4 bases and the J segment 8 bases; nucleotides outside the gene matches: 6. The CDR3 has 13 residues. Germline CDR1 MDHEN, CDR2 SYDVKM.

CDR3 loop: CSAQKGGDQPQHF. The CDR3 coding sequence is TGCAGCGCTCAGAAGGGAGGGGATCAGCCCCAGCATTTT. This chain joins TRBV29-1 and TRBJ1-5; possible D gene TRBD1, 5 bases. Germline V gene sequence: CDR1 SQVTM, CDR2 ANQGSEA. The CDR3 consists of 13 residues. Trimming shortened V by 7 bases and J by 5 bases, and 15 bases separated the two germline ends.

The rearrangement links TRBV5-1 to TRBJ1-2; perhaps TRBD1 as D (5 bases). The CDR3 loop spans 16 amino acids. The V end lost 4 bases, the J end lost 0 bases, and 16 bases lay between the germline ends. The germline gives CDR1 SGHRS, CDR2 YFSETQ. Here the CDR3 reads CASSDTWGVPNYGYTF. The CDR3 DNA follows: TGCGCCAGCAGCGATACATGGGGGGTCCCTAACTATGGCTACACCTTC.

This clone was detected only a few times. The chain links TRBV19 to TRBJ2-7; tentative D call: TRBD2 (6 bases). CDR3 length: 14 residues. CDR1 is LNHDA, CDR2 SQIVND, per germline (reference sequence). Between the trimmed V and J ends, which lost 3 bases and 0 bases, there was a span of 9 bases. The CDR3 bases are TGTGCCAGTAGTATGGGAGGTTCCTCCTACGAGCAGTACTTC. As protein: CASSMGGSSYEQYF.

The rearrangement links TRBV7-3 to TRBJ2-5; TRBD1 aligns across 7 bases. The CDR3 is 16 residues long. After removal of 1 base from V and 1 base from J, the junction contained 6 bases not matched to a gene. The germline gives CDR1 SGHTA, CDR2 FQGTGA. The CDR3 nucleotides are TGTGCCAGCAGCTTAAGCGGACAGGCTTTCCAAGAGACCCAGTACTTC. Translated: CASSLSGQAFQETQYF.

The chain employs TRBV6-6 and TRBJ1-5, with 9 bases identical to TRBD1. Per the germline V gene, CDR1 is MNHNY and CDR2 is SVGAGI (reference sequence). Unmatched junction bases numbered 6, after V lost 7 bases and J lost 5 bases. This CDR3 region has 14 residues. The CDR3 DNA is TGTGCCAGCACCGAGGACAGGGGATATCAGCCCCAGCATTTT. It translates to CASTEDRGYQPQHF.